Below are 6 T cell receptor beta chains sequenced from a single sample in a study of blood T cell repertoires in COVID-19. Here immunoSEQ multiplex PCR was the method, and the copy in TCRdb shows in-frame clones only, minus some. The table has about 49,000 clones, 70% to 85% seen once. Sequencing was carried out using peripheral blood. The receptors here all came from a human donor in a cohort sampled during active COVID-19.

This clone was detected only a few times. This chain uses TRBV4-1 with TRBJ1-2; 8 positions agree with TRBD1. This CDR3 region has 13 residues. Per germline, CDR1 MGHRA and CDR2 YSYEKL. V shed 1 base and J 6 bases; nucleotides not matched to a gene: 1. CDR3 DNA: TGCGCCAGCAGCCAAGGACAGGGGAATGGCTACACCTTC. Amino acid sequence: CASSQGQGNGYTF.

CDR3 region: CASRSPHRANYGYTF. Written as DNA, the CDR3 is TGTGCCAGCAGATCACCACACAGGGCTAACTATGGCTACACCTTC. This sequence joins TRBV6-5 and TRBJ1-2; a weak D match, TRBD1 (6 bases). The CDR3 length is 15 residues. CDR1 is MNHEY, CDR2 SVGAGI, per germline. Between the trimmed V and J ends, which lost 6 bases and 0 bases, there was a span of 14 bases.

The chain uses TRBV18 and TRBJ2-6; D gene uncertain. The CDR3 spans 15 residues. Germline values: CDR1 KGHSH, CDR2 LQKENI. V lost 5 bases, J lost 1 base, and 9 bases lay in between. In DNA form, the CDR3 reads TGTGCCAGCTCATCTTCAGGATCTGGGGCCAACGTCCTGACTTTC. It yields the protein CASSSSGSGANVLTF.

Only one count was recorded for this clone. The J gene is TRBJ1-1, the V gene TRBV10-1, with TRBD1 as a possible D gene (6 bases). The ends were cut back, 5 bases at V and 4 bases at J, with 14 bases in the middle. Germline V lookup: CDR1 WNHNN, CDR2 SYGVQD (reference sequence). The CDR3 covers 14 residues. Here the CDR3 reads CASSPQQGGTEAFF. The CDR3 coding sequence is TGCGCCAGCAGTCCTCAACAGGGCGGCACTGAAGCTTTCTTT.

The chain is built from TRBV28 and TRBJ2-1; D is unresolved. The CDR3 spans 14 residues. Trimming took off 5 bases at V and 2 bases at J, with 10 bases between the two ends. The germline V gene has CDR1 MDHEN and CDR2 SYDVKM. The DNA for the CDR3 is TGTGCCAGCAGTCGGAACAGACCCTACAATGAGCAGTTCTTC. Encoded protein: CASSRNRPYNEQFF.

The chain couples TRBV6-5 to TRBJ1-1; 10 bases align to TRBD1. The V and J ends lost 8 bases and 1 base, in that order; junction bases with no gene match: 4. CDR3 length: 14 amino acids. Per the germline V gene, CDR1 is MNHEY and CDR2 is SVGAGI. The CDR3 sequence is CASGTGVSNTEAFF. The CDR3 DNA reads TGTGCCAGCGGGACAGGGGTTTCGAACACTGAAGCTTTCTTT.